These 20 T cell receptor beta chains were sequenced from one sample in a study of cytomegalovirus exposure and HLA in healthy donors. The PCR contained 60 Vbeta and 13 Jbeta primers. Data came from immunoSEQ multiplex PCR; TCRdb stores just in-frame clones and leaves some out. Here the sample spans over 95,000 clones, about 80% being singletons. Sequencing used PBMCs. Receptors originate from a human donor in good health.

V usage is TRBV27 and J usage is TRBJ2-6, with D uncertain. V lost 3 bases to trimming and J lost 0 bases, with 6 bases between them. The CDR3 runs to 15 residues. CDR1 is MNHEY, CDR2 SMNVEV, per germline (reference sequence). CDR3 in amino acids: CASSFQSSGANVLTF. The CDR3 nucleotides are TGTGCCAGCAGTTTCCAGTCCTCTGGGGCCAACGTCCTGACTTTC.

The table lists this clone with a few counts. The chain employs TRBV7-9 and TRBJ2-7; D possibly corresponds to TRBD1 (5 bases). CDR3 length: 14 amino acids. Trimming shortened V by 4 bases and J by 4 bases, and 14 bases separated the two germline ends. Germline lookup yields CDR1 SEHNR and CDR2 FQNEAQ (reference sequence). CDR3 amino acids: CASSSSLRVYEQYF. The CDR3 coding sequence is TGTGCCAGCAGCTCATCCCTCAGGGTTTACGAGCAGTACTTC. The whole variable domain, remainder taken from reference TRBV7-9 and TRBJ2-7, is DTGVSQNPRHKITKRGQNVTFRCDPISEHNRLYWYRQTLGQGPEFLTYFQNEAQLEKSRLLSDRFSAERPKGSFSTLEIQRTEQGDSAMYLCASSSSLRVYEQYFGPGTRLTVT.

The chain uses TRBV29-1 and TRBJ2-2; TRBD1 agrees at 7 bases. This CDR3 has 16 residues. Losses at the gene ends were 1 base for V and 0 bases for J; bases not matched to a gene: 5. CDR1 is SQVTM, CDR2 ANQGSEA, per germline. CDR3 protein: CSVEVWQGANTGELFF. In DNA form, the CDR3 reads TGCAGCGTTGAAGTCTGGCAGGGGGCGAACACCGGGGAGCTGTTTTTT.

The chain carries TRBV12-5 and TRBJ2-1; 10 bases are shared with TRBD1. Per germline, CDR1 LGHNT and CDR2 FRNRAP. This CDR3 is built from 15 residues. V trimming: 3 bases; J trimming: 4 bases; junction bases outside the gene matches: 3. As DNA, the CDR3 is TGTGCTAGTGGTTTTGGGGACAGGGGTTACAATGAGCAGTTCTTC. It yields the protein CASGFGDRGYNEQFF.

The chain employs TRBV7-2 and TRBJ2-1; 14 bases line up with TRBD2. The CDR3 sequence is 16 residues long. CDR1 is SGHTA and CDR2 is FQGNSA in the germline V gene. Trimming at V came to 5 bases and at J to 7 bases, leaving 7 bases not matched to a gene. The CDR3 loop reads CASSPGGTSGRNEQFF. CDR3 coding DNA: TGTGCCAGCAGCCCTGGCGGGACTAGCGGGAGAAATGAGCAGTTCTTC. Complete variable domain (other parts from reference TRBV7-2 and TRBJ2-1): GAGVSQSPSNKVTEKGKDVELRCDPISGHTALYWYRQSLGQGLEFLIYFQGNSAPDKSGLPSDRFSAERTGGSVSTLTIQRTQQEDSAVYLCASSPGGTSGRNEQFFGPGTRLTVL.

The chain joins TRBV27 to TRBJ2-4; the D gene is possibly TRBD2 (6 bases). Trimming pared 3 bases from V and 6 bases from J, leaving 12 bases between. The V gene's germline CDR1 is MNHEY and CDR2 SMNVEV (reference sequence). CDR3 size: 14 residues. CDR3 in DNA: TGTGCCAGCAGTTTTAGGGCGGGACCAAACATTCAGTACTTC. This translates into CASSFRAGPNIQYF.

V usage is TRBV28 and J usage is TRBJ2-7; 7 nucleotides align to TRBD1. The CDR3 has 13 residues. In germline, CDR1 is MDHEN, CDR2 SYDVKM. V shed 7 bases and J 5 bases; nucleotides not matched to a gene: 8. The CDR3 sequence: CASTSQGTHEQYF. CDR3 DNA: TGTGCCAGCACTTCACAGGGGACCCACGAGCAGTACTTC. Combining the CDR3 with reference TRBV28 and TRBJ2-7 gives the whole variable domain DVKVTQSSRYLVKRTGEKVFLECVQDMDHENMFWYRQDPGLGLRLIYFSYDVKMKEKGDIPEGYSVSREKKERFSLILESASTNQTSMYLCASTSQGTHEQYFGPGTRLTVT.

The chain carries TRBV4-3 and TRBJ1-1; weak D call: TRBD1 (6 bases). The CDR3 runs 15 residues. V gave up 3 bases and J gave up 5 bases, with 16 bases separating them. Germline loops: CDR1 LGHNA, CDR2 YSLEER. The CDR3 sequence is CASSHSGQWGTEAFF. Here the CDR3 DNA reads TGCGCCAGCAGCCATTCCGGACAGTGGGGGACTGAAGCTTTCTTT.

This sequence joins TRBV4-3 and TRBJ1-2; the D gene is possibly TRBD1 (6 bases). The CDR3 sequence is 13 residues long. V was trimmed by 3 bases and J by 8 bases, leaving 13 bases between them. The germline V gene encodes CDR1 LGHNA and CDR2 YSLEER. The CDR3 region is CASSQGTGFGYTF. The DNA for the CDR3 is TGCGCCAGCAGCCAGGGTACAGGGTTCGGCTACACCTTC.

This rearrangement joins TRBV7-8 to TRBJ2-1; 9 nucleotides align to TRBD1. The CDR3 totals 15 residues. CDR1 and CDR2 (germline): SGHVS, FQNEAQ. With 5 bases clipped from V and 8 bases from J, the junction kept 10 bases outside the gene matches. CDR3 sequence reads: CASSLRQGGGDEQFF. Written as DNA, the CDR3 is TGTGCCAGCAGCCTTAGACAGGGGGGAGGCGATGAGCAGTTCTTC. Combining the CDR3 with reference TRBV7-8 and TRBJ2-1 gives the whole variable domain GAGVSQSPRYKVAKRGQDVALRCDPISGHVSLFWYQQALGQGPEFLTYFQNEAQLDKSGLPSDRFFAERPEGSVSTLKIQRTQQEDSAVYLCASSLRQGGGDEQFFGPGTRLTVL.

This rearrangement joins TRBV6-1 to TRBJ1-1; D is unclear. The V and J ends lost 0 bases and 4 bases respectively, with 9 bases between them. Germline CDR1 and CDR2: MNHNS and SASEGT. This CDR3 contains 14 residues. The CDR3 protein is CASSEALGVTEAFF. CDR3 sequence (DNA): TGTGCCAGCAGTGAAGCACTCGGGGTCACTGAAGCTTTCTTT.

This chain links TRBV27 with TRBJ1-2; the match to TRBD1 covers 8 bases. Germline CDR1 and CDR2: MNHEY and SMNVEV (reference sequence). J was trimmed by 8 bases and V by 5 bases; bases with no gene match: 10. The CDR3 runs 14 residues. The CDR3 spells CASSQGAPARGYTF. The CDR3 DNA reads TGTGCCAGCAGTCAGGGGGCGCCGGCAAGGGGCTACACCTTC.

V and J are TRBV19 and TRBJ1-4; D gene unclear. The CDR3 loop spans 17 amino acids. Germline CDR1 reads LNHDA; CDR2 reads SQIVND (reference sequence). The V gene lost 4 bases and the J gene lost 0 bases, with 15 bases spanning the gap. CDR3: CASSTQTQTATNEKLFF. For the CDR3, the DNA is TGTGCCAGTAGTACGCAGACACAAACCGCAACTAATGAAAAACTGTTTTTT. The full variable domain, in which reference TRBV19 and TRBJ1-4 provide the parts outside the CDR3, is DGGITQSPKYLFRKEGQNVTLSCEQNLNHDAMYWYRQDPGQGLRLIYYSQIVNDFQKGDIAEGYSVSREKKESFPLTVTSAQKNPTAFYLCASSTQTQTATNEKLFFGSGTQLSVL.

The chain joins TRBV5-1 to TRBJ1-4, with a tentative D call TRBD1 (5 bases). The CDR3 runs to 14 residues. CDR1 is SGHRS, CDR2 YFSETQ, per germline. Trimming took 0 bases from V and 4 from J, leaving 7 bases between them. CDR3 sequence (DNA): TGCGCCAGCAGCTTGGGACAGTATAATGAAAAACTGTTTTTT. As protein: CASSLGQYNEKLFF.

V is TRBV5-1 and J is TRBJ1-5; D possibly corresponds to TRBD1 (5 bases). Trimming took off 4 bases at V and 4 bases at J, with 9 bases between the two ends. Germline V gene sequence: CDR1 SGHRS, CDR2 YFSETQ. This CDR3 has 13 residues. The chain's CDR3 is CASSTQGNQPQHF. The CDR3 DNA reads TGCGCCAGCAGCACTCAGGGTAATCAGCCCCAGCATTTT. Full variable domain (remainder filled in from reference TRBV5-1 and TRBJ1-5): KAGVTQTPRYLIKTRGQQVTLSCSPISGHRSVSWYQQTPGQGLQFLFEYFSETQRNKGNFPGRFSGRQFSNSRSEMNVSTLELGDSALYLCASSTQGNQPQHFGDGTRLSIL.

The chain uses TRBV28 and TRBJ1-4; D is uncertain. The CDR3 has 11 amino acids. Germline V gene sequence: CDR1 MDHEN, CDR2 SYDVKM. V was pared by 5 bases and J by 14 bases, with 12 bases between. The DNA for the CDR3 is TGTGCCAGCAGTCCGAACGGTTGGCTGTTTTTT. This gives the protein CASSPNGWLFF.

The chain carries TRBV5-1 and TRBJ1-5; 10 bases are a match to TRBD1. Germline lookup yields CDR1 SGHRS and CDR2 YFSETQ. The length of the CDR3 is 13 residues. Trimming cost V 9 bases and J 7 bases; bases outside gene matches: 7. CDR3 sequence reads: CAIPGQGGQPQHF. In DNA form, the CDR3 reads TGCGCCATTCCAGGACAGGGGGGACAGCCCCAGCATTTT.

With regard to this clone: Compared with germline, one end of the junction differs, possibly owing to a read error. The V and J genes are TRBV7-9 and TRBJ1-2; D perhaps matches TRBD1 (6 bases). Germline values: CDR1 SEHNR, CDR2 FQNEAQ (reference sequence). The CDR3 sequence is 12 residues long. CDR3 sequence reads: CSSSFNREGYTF. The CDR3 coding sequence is TGTTCCAGCAGTTTTAACAGGGAAGGCTACACCTTC.

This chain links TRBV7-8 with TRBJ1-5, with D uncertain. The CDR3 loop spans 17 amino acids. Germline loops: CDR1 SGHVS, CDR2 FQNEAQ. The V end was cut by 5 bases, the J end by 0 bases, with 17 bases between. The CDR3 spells CASSPVRFTYSNQPQHF. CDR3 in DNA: TGTGCCAGCAGCCCCGTCAGGTTCACCTATAGCAATCAGCCCCAGCATTTT.

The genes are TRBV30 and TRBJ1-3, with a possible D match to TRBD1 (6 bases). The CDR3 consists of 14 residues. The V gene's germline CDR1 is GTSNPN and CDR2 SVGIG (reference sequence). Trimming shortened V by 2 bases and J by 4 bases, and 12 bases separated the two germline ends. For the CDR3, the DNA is TGTGCCTGGAGTCTCAGGGGCTCGGGAAACACCATATATTTT. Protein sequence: CAWSLRGSGNTIYF.